This T cell receptor beta chain was identified during a study of T cells in Graves' hyperthyroidism and ophthalmopathy. This clonotype turned up a few times. Germline V gene sequence: CDR1 KGHSH, CDR2 LQKENI. Germline trimming cut 3 bases from V and 4 bases from J; bases unmatched to any gene: 5. This CDR3 is built from 14 residues. Researchers amplified the TCR beta CDR3 regions from RNA transcripts. The HTBI primer set served for first-round RT-PCR of the TCR CDR3. One entry per CDR3 protein, called by TCRdb with MiXCR from the multiplex PCR reads. The top ten hold around 32% of the sample, which has a few hundred thousand distinct CDR3 sequences, about 16% seen once.

The chain couples TRBV18 to TRBJ1-1; TRBD1 aligns across 7 bases. Sequencing was done on a sample of blood. This clonotype was obtained from a woman in her thirties with Graves' ophthalmopathy. CDR3 DNA: TGTGCCAGCTCACCCACGTCAGGGGGCACTGAAGCTTTCTTT. It yields the protein CASSPTSGGTEAFF. The variable domain in full, with the rest retrieved from reference TRBV18 and TRBJ1-1, is NAGVMQNPRHLVRRRGQEARLRCSPMKGHSHVYWYRQLPEEGLKFMVYLQKENIIDESGMPKERFSAEFPKEGPSILRIQQVVRGDSAAYFCASSPTSGGTEAFFGQGTRLTVV.